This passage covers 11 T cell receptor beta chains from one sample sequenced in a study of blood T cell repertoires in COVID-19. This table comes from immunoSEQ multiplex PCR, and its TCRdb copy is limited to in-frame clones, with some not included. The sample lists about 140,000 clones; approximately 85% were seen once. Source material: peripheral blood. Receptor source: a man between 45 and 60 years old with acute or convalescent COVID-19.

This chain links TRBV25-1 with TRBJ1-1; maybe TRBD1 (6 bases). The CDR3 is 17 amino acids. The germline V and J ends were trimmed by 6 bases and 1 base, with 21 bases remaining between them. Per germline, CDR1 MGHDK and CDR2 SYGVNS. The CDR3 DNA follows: TGTGCCAGCAGACAACTCGAGGGTAGGGGGAGGAACACTGAAGCTTTCTTT. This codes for CASRQLEGRGRNTEAFF.

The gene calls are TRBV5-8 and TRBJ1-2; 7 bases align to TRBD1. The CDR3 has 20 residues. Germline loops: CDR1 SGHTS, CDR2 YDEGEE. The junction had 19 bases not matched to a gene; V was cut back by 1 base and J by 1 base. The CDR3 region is CASSLISPGGRVGRNYGYTF. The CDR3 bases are TGTGCCAGCAGCTTGATTTCGCCAGGGGGTCGGGTGGGCCGTAACTATGGCTACACCTTC. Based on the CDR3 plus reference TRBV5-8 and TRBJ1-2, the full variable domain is EAGVTQSPTHLIKTRGQQATLRCSPISGHTSVYWYQQALGLGLQFLLWYDEGEERNRGNFPPRFSGRQFPNYSSELNVNALELEDSALYLCASSLISPGGRVGRNYGYTFGSGTRLTVV.

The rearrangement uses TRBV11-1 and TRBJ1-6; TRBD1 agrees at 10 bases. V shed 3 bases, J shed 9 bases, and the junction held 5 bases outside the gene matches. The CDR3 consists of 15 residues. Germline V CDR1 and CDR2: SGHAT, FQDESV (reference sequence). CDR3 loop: CASSLDRGESSPLHF. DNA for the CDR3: TGTGCCAGCAGCTTGGACAGGGGGGAGAGTTCACCCCTCCACTTT.

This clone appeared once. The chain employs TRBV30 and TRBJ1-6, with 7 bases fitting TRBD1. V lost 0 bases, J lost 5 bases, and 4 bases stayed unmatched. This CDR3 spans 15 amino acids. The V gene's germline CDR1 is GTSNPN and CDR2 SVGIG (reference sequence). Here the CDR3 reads CAWSVLTGNNSPLHF. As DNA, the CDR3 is TGTGCCTGGAGTGTCCTGACAGGGAATAATTCACCCCTCCACTTT.

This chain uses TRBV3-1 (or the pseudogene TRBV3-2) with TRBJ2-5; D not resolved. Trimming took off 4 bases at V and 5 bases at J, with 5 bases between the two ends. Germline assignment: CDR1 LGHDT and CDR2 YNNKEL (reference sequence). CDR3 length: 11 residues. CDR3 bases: TGTGCCAGCAGCCTCAGGGAGACCCAGTACTTC. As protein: CASSLRETQYF.

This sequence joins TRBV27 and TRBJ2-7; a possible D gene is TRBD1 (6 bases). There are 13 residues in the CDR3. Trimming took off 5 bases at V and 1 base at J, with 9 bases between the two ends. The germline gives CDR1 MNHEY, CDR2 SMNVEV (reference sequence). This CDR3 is CASSTDRSYEQYF. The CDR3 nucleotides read TGTGCCAGCAGTACCGACAGGTCCTACGAGCAGTACTTC.

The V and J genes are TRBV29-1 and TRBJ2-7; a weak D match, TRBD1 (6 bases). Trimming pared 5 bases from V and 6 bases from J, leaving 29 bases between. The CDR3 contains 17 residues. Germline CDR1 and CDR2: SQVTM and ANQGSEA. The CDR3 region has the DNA TGCAGCGTTAAACCGAGAATCACAGGGTCAGGACGTCGCGAGCAGTACTTC. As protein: CSVKPRITGSGRREQYF.

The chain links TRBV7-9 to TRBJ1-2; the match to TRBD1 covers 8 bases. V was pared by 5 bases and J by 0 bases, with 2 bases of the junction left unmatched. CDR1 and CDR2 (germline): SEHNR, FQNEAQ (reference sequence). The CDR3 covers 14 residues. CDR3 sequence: CASSRQGTNYGYTF. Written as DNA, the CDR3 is TGTGCCAGCAGCCGACAGGGGACTAACTATGGCTACACCTTC.

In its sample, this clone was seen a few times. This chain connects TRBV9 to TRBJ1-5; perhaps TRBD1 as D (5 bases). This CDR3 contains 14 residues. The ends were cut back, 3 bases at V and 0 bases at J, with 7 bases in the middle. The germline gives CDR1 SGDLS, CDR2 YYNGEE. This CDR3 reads CASSGQNSNQPQHF. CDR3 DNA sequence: TGTGCCAGCAGCGGACAGAATAGCAATCAGCCCCAGCATTTT. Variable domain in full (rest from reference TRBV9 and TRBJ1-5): DSGVTQTPKHLITATGQRVTLRCSPRSGDLSVYWYQQSLDQGLQFLIQYYNGEERAKGNILERFSAQQFPDLHSELNLSSLELGDSALYFCASSGQNSNQPQHFGDGTRLSIL.

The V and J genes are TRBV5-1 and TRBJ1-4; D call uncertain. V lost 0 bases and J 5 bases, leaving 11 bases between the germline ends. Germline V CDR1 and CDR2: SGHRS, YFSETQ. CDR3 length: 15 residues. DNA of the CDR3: TGCGCCAGCAGCTTGGTTGGCACACAAAATGAAAAACTGTTTTTT. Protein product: CASSLVGTQNEKLFF.

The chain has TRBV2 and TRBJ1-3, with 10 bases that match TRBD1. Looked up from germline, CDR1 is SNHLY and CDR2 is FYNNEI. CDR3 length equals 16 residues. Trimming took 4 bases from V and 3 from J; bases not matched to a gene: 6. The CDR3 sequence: CASSVETGGSGNTIYF. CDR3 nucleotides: TGTGCCAGCAGTGTGGAGACAGGGGGCAGTGGAAACACCATATATTTT.